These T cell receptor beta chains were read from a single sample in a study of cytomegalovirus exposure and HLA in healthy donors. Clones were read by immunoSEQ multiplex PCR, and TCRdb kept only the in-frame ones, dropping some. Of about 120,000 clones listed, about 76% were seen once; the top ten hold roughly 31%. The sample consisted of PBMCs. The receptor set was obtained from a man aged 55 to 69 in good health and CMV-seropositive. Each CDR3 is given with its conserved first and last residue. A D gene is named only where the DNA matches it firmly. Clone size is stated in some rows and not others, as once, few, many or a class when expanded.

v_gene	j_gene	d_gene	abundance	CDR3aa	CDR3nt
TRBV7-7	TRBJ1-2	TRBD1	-	CASSLGQPYGYTF	TGTGCTAGCAGCCTGGGACAGCCCTATGGCTACACCTTC
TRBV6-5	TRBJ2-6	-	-	CASNGQSGANGLTF	TGTGCCAGCAACGGACAGTCCGGGGCCAACGGCCTGACTTTC
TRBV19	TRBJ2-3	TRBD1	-	CASGQGAYADTQYF	TGTGCCAGTGGACAGGGGGCTTACGCAGATACGCAGTATTTT
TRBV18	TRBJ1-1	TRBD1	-	CASSPIEGQGLNTEAFF	TGTGCCAGCTCACCAATTGAGGGACAGGGTTTGAACACTGAAGCTTTCTTT
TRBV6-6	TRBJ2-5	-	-	CASTEQGRFGQETQYF	TGTGCCAGCACCGAGCAGGGGAGATTTGGTCAAGAGACCCAGTACTTC
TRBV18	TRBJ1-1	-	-	CASSPKTGHLNTEAFF	TGTGCCAGCTCACCAAAAACGGGACACTTGAACACTGAAGCTTTCTTT
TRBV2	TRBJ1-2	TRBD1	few	CASKSDRAEGGYTF	TGTGCCAGCAAGTCGGACAGGGCCGAGGGTGGCTACACCTTC
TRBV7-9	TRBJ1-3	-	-	CASSPMGARGNTIYF	TGTGCCAGCAGCCCGATGGGGGCCCGTGGAAACACCATATATTTT
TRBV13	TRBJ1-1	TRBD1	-	CASSSPGQTHMNTEAFF	TGTGCCAGCAGCTCGCCGGGACAGACCCACATGAACACTGAAGCTTTCTTT
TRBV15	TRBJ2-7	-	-	CATSRDRERREQYF	TGTGCCACCAGCAGAGACCGGGAGAGACGAGAGCAGTACTTC